The text below deals with one T cell receptor beta chain. Assay used: immunoSEQ multiplex PCR; TCRdb lists only in-frame clones, some missing. The sample lists about 2 million clones, approximately 94% occurring once. The sample belongs to a study of shared clonotypes between healthy human individuals. CD8 cells classed as naive were CD45RO-negative and positively selected for CCR7, excluding terminally differentiated effector memory CD45RA+ cells. Trimming removed 2 bases at V and 0 bases at J, with 14 bases between. Germline CDR1 MNHEY, CDR2 SVGAGI. The length of the CDR3 is 16 residues. What was sequenced was naive CD8+ T cells sorted from blood. The clonotype comes from a man aged 18 to 29 in good health. The rearrangement joins TRBV6-5 to TRBJ2-7; D not resolved. The CDR3 DNA reads TGTGCCAGCAGTTACGGAGTAGGCCTCAGCTCCTACGAGCAGTACTTC. This codes for CASSYGVGLSSYEQYF.